This T cell receptor (beta chain) was recovered during a study of blood T cells in healthy people across ages. The CDR3 covers 16 residues. With 0 bases clipped from V and 6 bases from J, the junction kept 11 bases outside the gene matches. Germline V gene data show CDR1 as ENHRY and CDR2 as SYGVKD. The table lists this clonotype with a few counts. What it recognizes is unknown. General study findings and limits: Among long-lived donors, naive CD4+ cells were more numerous and diversity higher than in aged donors.

A second PCR, run for roughly 7 to 12 cycles, used a sample-barcoded 5' primer plus a J-beta primer mix. From the 5' RACE reads, TCRdb called clonotypes with MiXCR, one entry per CDR3 protein. The sample contains more than 900,000 distinct CDR3 sequences, less than 25% of which appear only once. The data also belong to a second study, concerning T cells of mothers and their children. That investigation notes: The authors used all extracted RNA for cDNA synthesis, at approximately 1.5 ug per 15 ul.

The sequencing sample was made of blood. The chain couples TRBV10-3 to TRBJ2-7, with TRBD1 matching 7 bases. The sequence was collected from a girl aged 2 to 9 in good health. The CDR3 DNA is TGTGCCATCAGTGAGTCGAGTTTGCAGGGGGTCGGCGAGCAGTACTTC. Translation: CAISESSLQGVGEQYF.